This TCR beta chain is from a study of T cell repertoires in cytomegalovirus infection (dated by TCRdb to between 2018 and 2020). Concerning the study at large: Peptide stimulations targeted recently identified HLA-C-restricted CMV epitopes, whose presentation resists viral immunomodulation, together with well-studied HLA-B-restricted epitopes. The HLA type of each donor mattered for the analysis, because public TCR beta signatures pointed to carriage of CMV infection along with the matching HLA type.

Explained via the paper, the treatment or condition label denotes: in vitro stimulation with specific CMV peptide epitopes to enrich CMV-specific T cells. From the cysteine through the valine, the CDR3 covers 14 amino acids. The entry retains the CDR3 DNA only, 42 bases that are in frame from base 1. Trimming at the junction amounts to 6 bases on V and 1 base on J, and the germline ends lie 16 bases apart. CDR1 DFQATT and CDR2 SNEGSKA are derived from the germline V gene (reference sequence). As concerns this clonotype: It has no known antigen specificity. Per-nucleotide qualities are absent, and no much larger clonotype sits a single base away.

Reads for this sample came from an Illumina HiSeq 1500. TCRdb reran the public reads through fastp at Q25 and MiXCR, keeping productive beta chains. CDR3 protein sequences are deduplicated, and each keeps its most common genes and DNA. The sample table records around 800,000 distinct CDR3 sequences; around a third of these occur just once. The ten biggest clones cover around 12% of the sample. Beyond this particular receptor, the publication reports: Cumulative frequency of public TCR beta family members discriminated carriers of CMV infection plus the relevant HLA type in this cohort and an independent approximately 370-donor cohort. The ex vivo response was dominated by HLA-C-restricted CMV-specific TCR beta clonotypes, which also provided the single most frequent clonotype in two of eight donors.

Rearrangement joined TRBV20-1 to TRBJ2-7; the D gene cannot be resolved reliably. Source: cultured CD8+ T cells from PBMCs, taken from culture after CMV antigen stimulation. This TCR was sampled from a human donor in good health (CMV status not recorded). Some clones in this sample may be carry-over from other donors' samples. Here the CDR3 is given as CSAVDQTVSYEQYV. Read as DNA, the sequence is TGCAGTGCCGTAGACCAAACAGTTTCCTACGAGCAGTACGTC.